The sequence of this TCR beta chain was determined in a study of beta chain features in type 1 diabetes (dated by TCRdb to 2016 to 2018). About the full investigation: No differences in mean age, gender distribution, total cell number or subset yield were found between patients and healthy donors. A total of roughly 100,000,000 sorted cells were examined across all samples, and the number of cells per subset was strongly correlated with RNA yield. In the study, TCRB repertoires of sorted circulating CD4+ T cell subsets from recently diagnosed type 1 diabetes patients were compared with those of matched healthy donors. Regulatory and stem cell-like memory subsets were isolated from only 8 patients and roughly 8 healthy donors, whereas naive and central memory subsets came from all 30 or so donors.

Concerning this clone itself: The antigen it recognizes is unknown. Base qualities were left out, and no much larger clone turns up one base away.

Its CDR3 holds 17 amino acids, cysteine through phenylalanine. CDR3 DNA is the only sequence kept; it has 51 bases, read in frame from the first base. The germline V gene specifies SGHDT as CDR1 and YYEEEE as CDR2. Trimming costs V 0 bases and J 3 bases, and their ends lie 16 bases apart. What the work shows at the level of the full study, not this receptor alone: At VDJ recombination sites, type 1 diabetes patients had fewer insertions and more deleted nucleotides, which implies abnormalities in thymic rearrangement. Because cDNA was sequenced instead of genomic DNA, highly expressing activated cells could be over-represented, though the groups showed no difference in activation or CD3 levels. Naive, central memory and regulatory TCRB repertoires appeared to be more similar among patients than among healthy donors. HLA sub-analyses involved small numbers of individuals, so any influence of HLA type on TCRB rearrangement remained unresolved. A moderate but significant shortening of TCRB CDR3 length was observed in type 1 diabetes patients in all four CD4+ subsets. Shorter templates might be favored by PCR, yet because patient and control samples were amplified and corrected together, any such skew would affect both groups equally.

The High Capacity cDNA Reverse Transcription Kit was used to reverse transcribe all of the isolated RNA, meaning that expressed TCRB transcripts were what got sequenced. Deep immunoSEQ sequencing was applied to naive, central memory and regulatory T cell samples, giving an average of roughly 3.6 million total reads per sample. Sorted cells were lysed in RLT buffer and RNA was extracted with DNase-treated RNeasy Micro or Mini kits, depending on cell number. Each cell subset was processed separately to prevent cross-contamination, with patient and healthy donor samples processed together. Using the immunoSEQ multiplex PCR, TCRB sequences were amplified from cDNA into 87-bp fragments spanning the CDR3 region. Amplicons were sequenced on the Illumina HiSeq platform. The authors' analysis ran thus. Synthetic template baselines were used to correct PCR bias computationally, reads within Hamming distance 2 were collapsed together, and singletons that could not be merged were discarded. Reads were aligned against IMGT to assign V, D and J genes, CDR3 length and insertions or deletions at six rearrangement sites. Within each subset, clonotype counts were normalized to sorted cell number, after which true diversity and Gini coefficients were computed with the tcR R package. The overlap coefficient, calculated on TCRB nucleotide sequences, was used to measure repertoire sharing. Out-of-frame TCRB sequences from naive cells were analyzed as a proxy for the pre-selection repertoire. TCRdb mirrors the immuneACCESS table, restricted to in-frame sequences. Some clones are absent from its copies; in checked studies, under half trace to an unresolved V gene, and the reason for the others is unknown. The V and J calls and clone size come from that table; D and trimming were worked out from the DNA. The sample data list over 650,000 clones, and about 14% of these were observed just once. The ten most abundant clones make up around 0.04% of the sample.

Each donor gave one peripheral blood draw, averaging around 120 mL, which was collected into heparinised tubes. Naive, central memory, regulatory and stem cell-like memory CD4+ T cells were sorted on a BD FACSAria II using a panel including CD45RO, CCR7, CD25, CD127, CD95 and CD27. A purity above 95% was achieved for all sorted populations. Right away, PBMCs were isolated by Lymphoprep density gradient centrifugation and were stained directly, with no culture step. So that batch effects would be minimized, each experiment stained and sorted samples in pairs, pairing one healthy donor with one patient.

What was sequenced was naive CD4+ T cells from blood. The sample's cell subset or site label is to be understood as: true naive CD4+ T cells. This TCR came from a man aged 18 to 35 with type 1 diabetes. The V and J segments used are TRBV5-6 and TRBJ2-1, with TRBD1 as a weak D call on 6 bases. The CDR3 region reads CASSLVLTDSYYNEQFF. The nucleotides are TGTGCCAGCAGCTTGGTGTTGACGGACAGCTACTACAATGAGCAGTTCTTC.